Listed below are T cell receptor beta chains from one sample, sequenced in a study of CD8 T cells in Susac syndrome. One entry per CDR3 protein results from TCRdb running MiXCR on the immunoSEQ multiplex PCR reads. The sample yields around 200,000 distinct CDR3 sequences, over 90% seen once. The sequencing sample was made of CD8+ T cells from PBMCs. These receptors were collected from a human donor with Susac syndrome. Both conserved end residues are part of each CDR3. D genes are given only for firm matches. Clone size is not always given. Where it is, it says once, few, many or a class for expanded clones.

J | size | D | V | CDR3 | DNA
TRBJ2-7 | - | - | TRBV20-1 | CSASNRDHEQYF | TGCAGTGCTAGCAACAGGGACCACGAGCAGTACTTC
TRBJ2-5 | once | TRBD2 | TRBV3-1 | CASSLGDYLVGPQETQYF | TGTGCCAGCAGCCTCGGGGACTACCTAGTGGGACCCCAAGAGACCCAGTACTTC
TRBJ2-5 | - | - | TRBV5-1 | CATKTPYQETQYF | TGCGCCACCAAGACCCCGTACCAAGAGACCCAGTACTTC
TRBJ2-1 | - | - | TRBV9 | CASSASPNEQFF | TGTGCCAGCAGCGCTTCTCCCAATGAGCAGTTCTTC
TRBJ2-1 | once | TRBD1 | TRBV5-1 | CASYWTGGNEQFF | TGCGCCAGCTATTGGACAGGGGGCAATGAGCAGTTCTTC
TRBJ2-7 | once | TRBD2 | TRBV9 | CASSAASGTREQYF | TGTGCCAGCAGCGCAGCTAGCGGGACCCGGGAGCAGTACTTC
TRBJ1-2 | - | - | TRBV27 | CASSLNTGSGYTF | TGTGCCAGCAGTTTAAATACGGGAAGCGGCTACACCTTC
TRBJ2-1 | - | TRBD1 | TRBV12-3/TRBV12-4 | CASGTGLHNEQFF | TGTGCCAGTGGGACAGGCTTACACAATGAGCAGTTCTTC
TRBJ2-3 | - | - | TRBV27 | CASSFNHASRPSTDTQYF | TGTGCCAGCAGTTTCAATCATGCGAGCCGACCCTCCACAGATACGCAGTATTTT
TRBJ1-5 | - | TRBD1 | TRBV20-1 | CSASRQGRNQPQHF | TGCAGTGCTTCAAGACAGGGTCGCAATCAGCCCCAGCATTTT
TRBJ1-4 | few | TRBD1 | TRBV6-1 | CASSQGQGADEKLFF | TGTGCCAGCAGTCAAGGACAGGGGGCAGATGAAAAACTGTTTTTT
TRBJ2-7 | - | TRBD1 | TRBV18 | CASSRGTDVYEQYF | TGTGCCAGCTCACGAGGGACAGATGTCTACGAGCAGTACTTC
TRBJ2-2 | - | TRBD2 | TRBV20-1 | CSAREAGGPRGGELFF | TGCAGTGCTAGAGAAGCGGGAGGGCCCAGAGGCGGGGAGCTGTTTTTT
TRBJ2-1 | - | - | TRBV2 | CASSEGSRYNEQFF | TGTGCCAGCAGTGAAGGGTCCAGGTACAATGAGCAGTTCTTC
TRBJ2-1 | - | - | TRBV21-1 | CASSKVESAGLKNEQFF | TGTGCCAGCAGCAAAGTTGAATCAGCAGGGTTAAAAAATGAGCAGTTCTTC
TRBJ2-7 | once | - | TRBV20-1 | CSATDTSYEQYF | TGCAGTGCTACGGACACCTCCTACGAGCAGTACTTC
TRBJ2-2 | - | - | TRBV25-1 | CASSEYRSDTGELFF | TGTGCCAGCAGTGAATATAGATCGGATACCGGGGAGCTGTTTTTT
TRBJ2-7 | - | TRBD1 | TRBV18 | CASSPTGIHEQYF | TGTGCCAGCTCGCCGACAGGGATCCACGAGCAGTACTTC
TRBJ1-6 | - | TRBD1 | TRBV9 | CASSSGTGAWALHF | TGTGCCAGCAGCTCCGGGACAGGGGCTTGGGCCCTCCACTTT
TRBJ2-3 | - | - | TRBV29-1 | CSALKRVTQYF | TGCAGCGCATTGAAGAGGGTCACGCAGTATTTT
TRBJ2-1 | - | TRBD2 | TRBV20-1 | CSAIGTSDNEQFF | TGCAGTGCTATCGGGACTAGCGACAATGAGCAGTTCTTC